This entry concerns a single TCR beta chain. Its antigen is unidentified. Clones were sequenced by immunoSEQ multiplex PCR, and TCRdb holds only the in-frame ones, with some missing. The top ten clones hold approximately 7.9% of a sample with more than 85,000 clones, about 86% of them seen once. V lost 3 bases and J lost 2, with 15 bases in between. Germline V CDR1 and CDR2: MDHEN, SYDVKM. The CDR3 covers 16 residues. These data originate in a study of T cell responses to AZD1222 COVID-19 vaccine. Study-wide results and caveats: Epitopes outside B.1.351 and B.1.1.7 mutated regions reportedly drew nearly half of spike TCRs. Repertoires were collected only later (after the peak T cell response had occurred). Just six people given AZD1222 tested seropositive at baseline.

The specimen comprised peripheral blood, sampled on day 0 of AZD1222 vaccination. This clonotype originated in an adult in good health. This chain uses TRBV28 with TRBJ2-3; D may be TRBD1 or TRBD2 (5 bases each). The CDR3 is CASSFEGHINTDTQYF. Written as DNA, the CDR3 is TGTGCCAGCAGTTTTGAGGGGCATATTAACACAGATACGCAGTATTTT.